A selection of T cell receptor beta chains follows, all from one sample in a study of T-cell reconstitution after alpha-beta-depleted transplantation in children. TCRdb passed the PCR reads through MiXCR, listing each CDR3 protein once. The table lists a few hundred thousand distinct CDR3 sequences, around 9.7% of them singletons, with around 5.1% in the top ten. The source was PBMCs from the stem cell graft donor, collected from the stem cell graft. These receptors were collected from a human donor who donated a stem cell graft to a child with SCID. The CDR3 runs from the conserved cysteine through the conserved F or W. Each record gives: D gene, clone size, V gene, J gene, CDR3 DNA, CDR3 protein. D genes are given only for firm matches. Clone size is stated in some rows and not others, as once, few, many or a class when expanded.

D: NA; size: many; V: TRBV25-1; J: TRBJ2-6; DNA: TGTGCCAGCAGTGAGGCAGGACCTGGGGCCAACGTCCTGACTTTC; CDR3: CASSEAGPGANVLTF
D: TRBD1; size: many; V: TRBV3-1; J: TRBJ1-4; DNA: TGTGCCAGCAGCCCAAACAGGGGGACAACTAATGAAAAACTGTTTTTT; CDR3: CASSPNRGTTNEKLFF
D: NA; size: NA; V: TRBV28; J: TRBJ2-2; DNA: TGTGCCAGCAGTTTCCCGGGTCGCGGGGAGCTGTTTTTT; CDR3: CASSFPGRGELFF
D: NA; size: many; V: TRBV5-1; J: TRBJ1-3; DNA: TGCGCCAGCAGCTTGGGGACTCCGTACTCTGGAAACACCATATATTTT; CDR3: CASSLGTPYSGNTIYF
D: TRBD1; size: many; V: TRBV29-1; J: TRBJ1-2; DNA: TGCAGCGTTTTTGGACAGGGGTTCTATGGCTACACCTTC; CDR3: CSVFGQGFYGYTF
D: TRBD2; size: NA; V: TRBV20-1; J: TRBJ2-3; DNA: TGCAGTCTACCCCCATCCGGGACTAGGGGCACAGATACGCAGTATTTT; CDR3: CSLPPSGTRGTDTQYF
D: NA; size: many; V: TRBV2; J: TRBJ2-5; DNA: TGTGCCAGCATCAGGACAGCACTGTACCAAGAGACCCAGTACTTC; CDR3: CASIRTALYQETQYF
D: TRBD1; size: many; V: TRBV5-1; J: TRBJ2-3; DNA: TGCGCCAGCAGCTCGGACAGGGGTGATACGCAGTATTTT; CDR3: CASSSDRGDTQYF
D: NA; size: many; V: TRBV5-1; J: TRBJ1-5; DNA: TGCGCCAGCAGCTTAGGCCCCCAGCGGGCCCAGCATTTT; CDR3: CASSLGPQRAQHF
D: NA; size: many; V: TRBV28; J: TRBJ2-5; DNA: TGTGCCAGCAGGGATCTCGCCCGACAGCGCGAAGAGACCCAGTACTTC; CDR3: CASRDLARQREETQYF
D: NA; size: NA; V: TRBV19; J: TRBJ1-1; DNA: TGTGCCAGTAGTTACGGGGCGGAGACTGAAGCTTTCTTT; CDR3: CASSYGAETEAFF
D: TRBD1; size: many; V: TRBV5-1; J: TRBJ1-2; DNA: TGCGCCAGCAGCTTCAGACAGGGACCTAACTATGGCTACACCTTC; CDR3: CASSFRQGPNYGYTF
D: NA; size: many; V: TRBV12-3/TRBV12-4; J: TRBJ1-2; DNA: TGTGCCAGCAGTCCGTCGGGAAAGCGGAACTATGGCTACACCTTC; CDR3: CASSPSGKRNYGYTF
D: NA; size: NA; V: TRBV7-2; J: TRBJ2-5; DNA: TGTGCCAGCAGCGGCCTAGGGTCCCAAGAGACCCAGTACTTC; CDR3: CASSGLGSQETQYF
D: NA; size: many; V: TRBV5-1; J: TRBJ2-6; DNA: TGCGCCAGCAGCTGGGGGGCTGGGGCCAACGTCCTGACTTTC; CDR3: CASSWGAGANVLTF
D: NA; size: many; V: TRBV6-2/TRBV6-3; J: TRBJ2-5; DNA: TGTGCCAGCAGTTACGTGGAGACCCAGTACTTC; CDR3: CASSYVETQYF
D: TRBD1; size: NA; V: TRBV12-3/TRBV12-4; J: TRBJ1-1; DNA: TGTGCCAGCAGTCCCGGGACAGGGGGAATGAACACTGAAGCTTTCTTT; CDR3: CASSPGTGGMNTEAFF
D: NA; size: few; V: TRBV20-1; J: TRBJ2-5; DNA: TGCAGTGCTACTACACTGGAAGGGGAGACCCAGTACTTC; CDR3: CSATTLEGETQYF
D: NA; size: many; V: TRBV5-1; J: TRBJ2-3; DNA: TGCGCCAGCAGCTTAGAGGGCCCGACAGATACGCAGTATTTT; CDR3: CASSLEGPTDTQYF
D: NA; size: NA; V: TRBV18; J: TRBJ1-2; DNA: TGTGCCAGCTCACCAGGGACGGACCGTAATGGCTACACCTTC; CDR3: CASSPGTDRNGYTF
D: TRBD2; size: many; V: TRBV7-7; J: TRBJ2-5; DNA: TGTGCCAGCAGCCTACTAGCGGGCACGTTGGAGACCCAGTACTTC; CDR3: CASSLLAGTLETQYF
D: TRBD1; size: many; V: TRBV25-1; J: TRBJ1-1; DNA: TGTGCCAGCAGTGAATATGGACAGGGTGTCACTGAAGCTTTCTTT; CDR3: CASSEYGQGVTEAFF
D: TRBD1; size: many; V: TRBV20-1; J: TRBJ1-4; DNA: TGCAGTGCTGGCCGGGACAGGGCTGCACCAATTGAAAAACTGTTTTTT; CDR3: CSAGRDRAAPIEKLFF
D: NA; size: NA; V: TRBV5-1; J: TRBJ2-3; DNA: TGCGCCAGCACCCTTCTCCCCCCCCCTCTTACAGATACGCAGTATTTT; CDR3: CASTLLPPPLTDTQYF
D: NA; size: many; V: TRBV13; J: TRBJ1-1; DNA: TGTGCCAGCAGCTTAACGAACACTGAAGCTTTCTTT; CDR3: CASSLTNTEAFF
D: TRBD1; size: many; V: TRBV5-1; J: TRBJ2-2; DNA: TGCGCCAGCAGCAAAGACAGGGCCGGTAAGGCCGGGGAGCTGTTTTTT; CDR3: CASSKDRAGKAGELFF
D: NA; size: NA; V: TRBV29-1; J: TRBJ1-2; DNA: TGCAGCGTTGAAGGGTCGTATGGCTACACCTTC; CDR3: CSVEGSYGYTF
D: NA; size: many; V: TRBV28; J: TRBJ1-5; DNA: TGTGCCAGCAGTTCGCCCCCAGGAGGGGTGAGTCAGCCCCAGCATTTT; CDR3: CASSSPPGGVSQPQHF
D: NA; size: NA; V: TRBV5-1; J: TRBJ2-7; DNA: TGCGCCAGCAGCACCCTAGGGGAAGCCTCCTACGAGCAGTACTTC; CDR3: CASSTLGEASYEQYF
D: NA; size: many; V: TRBV13; J: TRBJ1-5; DNA: TGTGCCAGCAGCCCAGGGTCTGGGCAGCCCCAGCATTTT; CDR3: CASSPGSGQPQHF
D: NA; size: many; V: TRBV28; J: TRBJ1-1; DNA: TGTGCCAGCAGTTCCCAACGACAGCCACGAGGCACTGAAGCTTTCTTT; CDR3: CASSSQRQPRGTEAFF
D: TRBD2; size: few; V: TRBV28; J: TRBJ2-1; DNA: TGTGCCAGCAGTATCCCGGGACTAGCGGGGGGGCGGAATGAGCAGTTCTTC; CDR3: CASSIPGLAGGRNEQFF
D: TRBD1; size: NA; V: TRBV6-1; J: TRBJ1-1; DNA: TGTGCCAGCAGTAGACAGGGTGGAGCACCGACTGAAGCTTACTTT; CDR3: CASSRQGGAPTEAYF
D: NA; size: many; V: TRBV5-1; J: TRBJ2-5; DNA: TGCGCCAGCAGCTTGGAGTTTCGGGAGACCCAGTACTTC; CDR3: CASSLEFRETQYF
D: TRBD1; size: many; V: TRBV7-2; J: TRBJ1-2; DNA: TGTGCCAGCAGCCCCGGACAGGGGCAGGGCTACACCTTC; CDR3: CASSPGQGQGYTF
D: NA; size: many; V: TRBV5-1; J: TRBJ1-3; DNA: TGCGCCAGCAGCCCGGGGGCCTCTGGAAACACCATATATTTT; CDR3: CASSPGASGNTIYF
D: TRBD2; size: many; V: TRBV20-1; J: TRBJ2-3; DNA: TGCAGTGCTAGATCTAGCGGGGCCACAGATACGCAGTATTTT; CDR3: CSARSSGATDTQYF
D: NA; size: many; V: TRBV7-2; J: TRBJ2-1; DNA: TGTGCCAGCAGCTTAGGATATGACAGATATGAGCAGTTCTTC; CDR3: CASSLGYDRYEQFF
D: NA; size: many; V: TRBV28; J: TRBJ2-1; DNA: TGTGCCAACCGGGACCAGACCGACAATGAGCAGTTCTTC; CDR3: CANRDQTDNEQFF
D: NA; size: NA; V: TRBV7-9; J: TRBJ1-2; DNA: TGTGCCAGCAGCGAACAGGGTTTGGGCTATGGCTACACCTTC; CDR3: CASSEQGLGYGYTF
D: NA; size: many; V: TRBV20-1; J: TRBJ2-1; DNA: TGCAGTGCTAGAGTCTCCCGCTTCAATGAGCAGTTCTTC; CDR3: CSARVSRFNEQFF
D: NA; size: few; V: TRBV6-7; J: TRBJ1-5; DNA: TGTGCCAGCAATCATAGCAATCAGCCCCAGCATTTT; CDR3: CASNHSNQPQHF
D: TRBD1; size: few; V: TRBV19; J: TRBJ1-1; DNA: TGTGCCAGTAGCCCAGACAGGGCTACGGCTGAAGCTTTCTTT; CDR3: CASSPDRATAEAFF
D: NA; size: few; V: TRBV15; J: TRBJ1-1; DNA: TGTGCCACCAGCTACCCAGGGGTGGGGGGGAACACTGAAGCTTTCTTT; CDR3: CATSYPGVGGNTEAFF
D: NA; size: NA; V: TRBV20-1; J: TRBJ1-5; DNA: TGCAGTGCTAGGCGGGGCAGGAAGGACCAGCCCCAGCATTTT; CDR3: CSARRGRKDQPQHF
D: NA; size: many; V: TRBV2; J: TRBJ1-5; DNA: TGTGCCAGCAGTGAAGATGTTCTAACCCAGCATTTT; CDR3: CASSEDVLTQHF
D: TRBD1; size: NA; V: TRBV3-1; J: TRBJ2-2; DNA: TGTGCCAGCGGGACAGGGCCGAAATTTAACACCGGGGAGCTGTTTTTT; CDR3: CASGTGPKFNTGELFF
D: NA; size: many; V: TRBV20-1; J: TRBJ2-1; DNA: TGCAGTGCTAGAGAATCGCTTGAGCAGTTCTTC; CDR3: CSARESLEQFF
D: NA; size: many; V: TRBV6-5; J: TRBJ1-2; DNA: TGTGCCAGCAGTTCTTTCCAGACTTATGGCTACACCTTC; CDR3: CASSSFQTYGYTF
D: NA; size: many; V: TRBV5-1; J: TRBJ1-4; DNA: TGCGCCAGCAGCTTGGAGGGGATTGGAGAAAAACTGTTTTTT; CDR3: CASSLEGIGEKLFF
D: NA; size: many; V: TRBV30; J: TRBJ1-2; DNA: TGTGCCTGGTGTCATCTGGCCAGGGGTAACGATGGCTACACCTTC; CDR3: CAWCHLARGNDGYTF
D: NA; size: many; V: TRBV7-6; J: TRBJ2-3; DNA: TGTGCCAGCAGCCCCCCGGGCACAGATACGCAGTATTTT; CDR3: CASSPPGTDTQYF
D: TRBD2; size: many; V: TRBV5-1; J: TRBJ2-1; DNA: TGCGCCAGCAGCTTGGTTCTAGCGGGGTCATATGAGCAGTTCTTC; CDR3: CASSLVLAGSYEQFF
D: TRBD2; size: many; V: TRBV2; J: TRBJ2-3; DNA: TGTGCCAGCAGCCCGTACCTAGCGGGGATAACAGATACGCAGTATTTT; CDR3: CASSPYLAGITDTQYF
D: TRBD2; size: NA; V: TRBV6-1; J: TRBJ2-1; DNA: TGTGCCAGCATCGGGGGGGGGTTGAGTGGCAATGAGCAGTTCTTC; CDR3: CASIGGGLSGNEQFF
D: NA; size: many; V: TRBV11-2; J: TRBJ1-1; DNA: TGTGCCAGCAGCCTGAAGAACACTGAAGCTTTCTTT; CDR3: CASSLKNTEAFF
D: TRBD1; size: many; V: TRBV7-9; J: TRBJ1-2; DNA: TGTGCCAGCAGCCATGGGACAGTTACCTATGGCTACACCTTC; CDR3: CASSHGTVTYGYTF